Listed below are T cell receptor beta chains from one sample, sequenced in a study of human T cells and chemical hapten exposure. TCRdb reprocessed the RACE reads with MiXCR, giving one entry per CDR3 protein. The table records about 51,000 distinct CDR3 sequences, roughly 9.9% of them present only once. The sequences come from whole blood, collected in connection with sensitization to the hapten diphenylcyclopropenone (DPC). The receptors come from a woman aged 40-49 years with alopecia areata. Some clones in this sample may be carry-over from other donors' samples. Each CDR3 is given with its conserved first and last residue. The D gene is left open where the match is weak. A clone size is listed for some rows: how often the clone was seen (once, few, many), or a class if it is expanded.

size	D	J	V	length	CDR3	DNA
many	TRBD2	TRBJ2-7	TRBV20-1	15	CSARPGLADSYEQYF	TGCAGTGCCCGGCCCGGACTAGCGGACTCCTACGAGCAGTACTTC
-	TRBD2	TRBJ2-3	TRBV5-1	16	CASSLDSSGSTDTQYF	TGCGCCAGCAGCTTGGACTCTAGCGGAAGCACAGATACGCAGTATTTT
many	-	TRBJ2-7	TRBV13	14	CASSLGPVSYEQYF	TGTGCCAGCAGCTTAGGACCAGTAAGCTACGAGCAGTACTTC
many	-	TRBJ1-1	TRBV2	12	CASSTRTAEAFF	TGTGCCAGCAGTACAAGGACGGCTGAAGCTTTCTTT
many	TRBD2	TRBJ2-5	TRBV28	15	CASRAGGPGQETQYF	TGTGCCAGCAGGGCGGGGGGCCCCGGCCAAGAGACCCAGTACTTC
many	TRBD1	TRBJ2-7	TRBV30	15	CASQGGTGEVYEQYF	TGTGCCTCCCAGGGGGGGACAGGGGAGGTGTACGAGCAGTACTTC
few	-	TRBJ1-5	TRBV24-1	14	CATSDVYSNQPQHF	TGTGCCACCAGTGATGTTTATAGCAATCAGCCCCAGCATTTT
few	-	TRBJ2-3	TRBV7-2	16	CASSLAPGKATDTQYF	TGTGCCAGCAGCTTAGCGCCCGGGAAAGCCACAGATACGCAGTATTTT
many	-	TRBJ2-7	TRBV30	11	CAWASSYEQYF	TGTGCCTGGGCCAGCTCCTACGAGCAGTACTTC
-	-	TRBJ2-2	TRBV7-8	16	CASSLGGRGNTGELFF	TGTGCCAGCAGCTTAGGGGGAAGAGGGAACACCGGGGAGCTGTTTTTT
many	TRBD1	TRBJ1-4	TRBV2	12	CASLDRDEKLFF	TGTGCCAGCCTGGACAGGGATGAAAAACTGTTTTTT
many	TRBD2	TRBJ2-3	TRBV15	16	CATSRVLTGGPDTQYF	TGTGCCACCAGCAGAGTGTTAACGGGGGGACCAGATACGCAGTATTTT
many	-	TRBJ2-7	TRBV13	14	CASSTLTRKYEQYF	TGTGCCAGCAGCACCTTGACTAGAAAGTACGAGCAGTACTTC
-	TRBD1	TRBJ1-5	TRBV6-2/TRBV6-3	17	CASSVGQGHSLDQPQHF	TGTGCCAGCAGTGTGGGACAGGGGCATTCGCTTGATCAGCCCCAGCATTTT
many	-	TRBJ2-1	TRBV7-9	16	CASSVPGTVLGGEQFF	TGTGCCAGCAGCGTTCCGGGGACTGTCCTGGGGGGTGAGCAGTTCTTC
-	TRBD1	TRBJ1-6	TRBV20-1	14	CSATQGGGDSPLHF	TGCAGTGCTACGCAGGGGGGAGGCGATTCACCCCTCCACTTT
few	TRBD1	TRBJ2-2	TRBV11-2	14	CASSSRTGGGELFF	TGTGCCAGCAGCTCAAGGACAGGGGGCGGGGAGCTGTTTTTT
many	-	TRBJ2-5	TRBV6-2/TRBV6-3	12	CASSHILETQYF	TGTGCCAGCAGTCACATTTTGGAGACCCAGTACTTC
many	-	TRBJ2-7	TRBV18	14	CASSPLEGLYEQYF	TGTGCCAGCTCACCGTTGGAGGGGCTATACGAGCAGTACTTC
many	-	TRBJ1-2	TRBV28	16	CASVPADGSTNYGYTF	TGTGCCAGCGTCCCCGCGGACGGGAGCACGAACTATGGCTACACCTTC
many	-	TRBJ2-7	TRBV7-9	11	CASSAAYEQYF	TGTGCCAGCAGCGCCGCCTACGAGCAGTACTTC
-	-	TRBJ1-3	TRBV14	13	CASSQVIGNTIYF	TGTGCCAGCAGCCAAGTAATTGGAAACACCATATATTTT
many	-	TRBJ1-4	TRBV28	14	CASQQQGGGEKLFF	TGTGCCAGCCAACAACAAGGGGGAGGAGAAAAACTGTTTTTT
-	TRBD2	TRBJ2-1	TRBV7-2	15	CASSLGLAGRAEQFF	TGTGCCAGCAGCTTAGGACTAGCGGGGCGCGCTGAGCAGTTCTTC
few	-	TRBJ1-1	TRBV20-1	12	CSARGGGTEAFF	TGCAGTGCTAGAGGGGGAGGGACTGAAGCTTTCTTT
many	TRBD1	TRBJ2-7	TRBV28	15	CASSLPGQGLFEQYF	TGTGCCAGCAGTTTACCAGGACAGGGTTTATTCGAGCAGTACTTC
many	-	TRBJ2-5	TRBV3-1	14	CASSQGGASSTQYF	TGTGCCAGCAGCCAAGGCGGCGCCTCGTCGACCCAGTACTTC